The source of this T cell receptor (beta chain) is a study of T cells after yellow fever vaccination. Notes on the study in general: Weaker, the secondary response peaked sooner, at day 5 versus 15. Post-booster repertoires again held most primary-vaccination clones (around 95% CD4, about 90% CD8). FACS-sorted repertoires could harbor abundant contaminating bulk-population clonotypes.

The V end lost 5 bases, the J end lost 0 bases, and 19 bases lay between the germline ends. Germline V CDR1 and CDR2: SEHNR, FQNEAQ (reference sequence). The CDR3 has 17 amino acids. MiXCR, run by TCRdb on the 5' RACE reads, gives a single entry per CDR3 protein. The repertoire includes about 310,000 distinct CDR3 sequences, around 3.6% of them detected once, and about a quarter sits in the top ten. In its sample, this clonotype was seen a few times. Its specificity is unknown. The TCR comes from a man between 18 and 29 years old who received the YFV17D yellow fever vaccine. The J gene is TRBJ2-5, the V gene TRBV7-9; D tentatively fits TRBD1 or TRBD2 (6 bases each). This sample comprised PBMCs, obtained on the day of the yellow fever booster vaccination. The CDR3 loop reads CASSPTRGELYQETQYF. CDR3 DNA sequence: TGTGCCAGCAGCCCTACGAGGGGGGAGCTTTACCAAGAGACCCAGTACTTC.